Each of the 18 T cell receptor beta chains below was sequenced from the same sample in a study of metastatic and nonmetastatic thyroid tumors. TCRdb re-clonotyped the PCR reads via MiXCR. The sample lists 35,000 to 50,000 clones; roughly 4% were seen once. Patients had received no treatment of any kind before thyroid surgery. The specimen was blood. Receptor source: a female donor with papillary thyroid cancer or a benign thyroid nodule (not recorded which). Some clones in this sample may be carry-over from other donors' samples.

This clone was picked up a small number of times. Since a much larger clone is just one base distant, this may be a read error. J is TRBJ2-3 and V is TRBV11-2; 10 bases agree with TRBD2. This CDR3 region has 19 residues. The germline V gene has CDR1 SGHAT and CDR2 FQNNGV. V shed 0 bases and J 3 bases; nucleotides not matched to a gene: 12. The CDR3 spells CASSLDLPASGRCTDTQYF. CDR3 in DNA: TGTGCCAGCAGCTTAGATCTCCCGGCTAGCGGGAGATGTACAGATACGCAGTATTTT. Complete variable domain (other parts from reference TRBV11-2 and TRBJ2-3): EAGVAQSPRYKIIEKRQSVAFWCNPISGHATLYWYQQILGQGPKLLIQFQNNGVVDDSQLPKDRFSAERLKGVDSTLKIQPAKLEDSAVYLCASSLDLPASGRCTDTQYFGPGTRLTVL.

This clone came up many times. The rearrangement uses TRBV6-2 or TRBV6-3 and TRBJ1-5; 8 positions match TRBD1. CDR3 length equals 15 residues. V lost 5 bases to trimming and J lost 3 bases; unmatched junction nucleotides: 6. In germline, CDR1 is MNHEY, CDR2 SVGEGT. In nucleotides, the CDR3 is TGTGCCAGCAGTACACAGGGGGAGAACAATCAGCCCCAGCATTTT. Protein sequence: CASSTQGENNQPQHF.

This clone was seen ten or more times. The chain has TRBV20-1 and TRBJ2-5; either TRBD1 or TRBD2 may fit D (5 bases each). The CDR3 has 18 amino acids. Trimming pared 5 bases from V and 3 bases from J, leaving 28 bases between. The V gene's germline CDR1 is DFQATT and CDR2 SNEGSKA (reference sequence). CDR3: CSASLAGLAVGPKETQYF. CDR3 nucleotides: TGCAGTGCTTCGCTGGCTGGGCTAGCCGTGGGACCCAAAGAGACCCAGTACTTC.

The chain has TRBV2 and TRBJ1-1; D gene unclear. The V end was cut by 2 bases, the J end by 4 bases, with 11 bases between. The germline V gene has CDR1 SNHLY and CDR2 FYNNEI. The CDR3 is made up of 14 amino acids. The CDR3 loop is CASSERPSTTEAFF. For the CDR3, the DNA is TGTGCCAGCAGTGAAAGACCGAGTACCACTGAAGCTTTCTTT.

This clone is termed medium-sized. The V gene is TRBV6-1, the J gene TRBJ2-2; 12 nucleotides align to TRBD1. V was pared by 6 bases and J by 9 bases, with 5 bases of the junction left unmatched. The CDR3 extends over 14 amino acids. The V gene's germline CDR1 is MNHNS and CDR2 SASEGT. In DNA, the CDR3 is TGTGCCAGCAGCCTCGGGACAGGGGGCCGGGAGCTGTTTTTT. Translating it yields CASSLGTGGRELFF.

The chain combines TRBV6-1 with TRBJ2-1, with 7 bases that match TRBD1. V lost 4 bases to trimming and J lost 9 bases; unmatched junction nucleotides: 6. This CDR3 spans 13 amino acids. From germline, CDR1 is MNHNS and CDR2 SASEGT. CDR3 region: CASSVDRDTEQFF. The CDR3 DNA follows: TGTGCCAGCAGTGTCGACAGGGACACTGAGCAGTTCTTC.

V gene TRBV6-2 or TRBV6-3 combines with J gene TRBJ2-7, with 11 bases fitting TRBD2. The J segment lost 7 bases and the V segment lost 0 bases, leaving 8 bases of the junction unmatched. The CDR3 has 16 residues. The germline V gene encodes CDR1 MNHEY and CDR2 SVGEGT. For the CDR3, the DNA is TGTGCCAGCAGTTACTCGAGGGCTAGCGGGGGGTATGAGCAGTACTTC. Its protein product is CASSYSRASGGYEQYF.

The chain has TRBV6-1 and TRBJ2-2, with a weak D call TRBD1 (5 bases). Germline V gives CDR1 MNHNS, CDR2 SASEGT. V shed 6 bases and J shed 2 bases, with 16 bases lying between them. This CDR3 is 16 amino acids long. As DNA, the CDR3 is TGTGCCAGCAGGGCGACAGCTACAATCAACACCGGGGAGCTGTTTTTT. This sequence encodes CASRATATINTGELFF.

As regards this clone: A much larger clone lies a single base off, so this may be a read error. V is TRBV10-3 and J is TRBJ1-1; TRBD1 is a possible D gene (5 bases). Germline V CDR1 and CDR2: ENHRY, SYGVKD. The CDR3 is 15 amino acids. CDR3 DNA: TGTGCCATCAGTGAGTCAAGGGGCATGAACAGTGAAGCTTTCTTT. This gives the protein CAISESRGMNSEAFF.

This clone was recorded many times. Its ends do not fully match the called genes, so a read error is possible. In nucleotides, the CDR3 is TGTGCCAGCAGCCAAGATTTCGGGCAGGGGAACAATGAAGCTTTCTTT. Protein: CASSQDFGQGNNEAFF. The J gene is TRBJ1-1, the V gene TRBV3-1; D possibly corresponds to TRBD1 (6 bases). Germline V gives CDR1 LGHDT, CDR2 YNNKEL (reference sequence). The CDR3 totals 16 residues.

The V gene is TRBV5-1, the J gene TRBJ2-2, with a possible D match to TRBD1 (5 bases). In germline, CDR1 is SGHRS, CDR2 YFSETQ. The CDR3 extends over 15 amino acids. With 4 bases removed from V and 0 bases from J, the gap between germline ends came to 10 bases. The CDR3 coding sequence is TGCGCCAGCAGCCAAGACAGCCCGAACACCGGGGAGCTGTTTTTT. Its translation: CASSQDSPNTGELFF.

With regard to this clone: The sample has other DNA sequences that encode this CDR3 too. The J gene is TRBJ2-3, the V gene TRBV4-2; 8 bases line up with TRBD2. V lost 0 bases and J lost 1; bases outside the gene matches: 6. Germline CDR1 and CDR2: LGHNA and YNFKEQ. This CDR3 spans 17 amino acids. CDR3 nucleotide sequence: TGTGCCAGCAGCCAAGAGATAGCGGGATCGGGCACAGATACGCAGTATTTT. Its translation is CASSQEIAGSGTDTQYF.

This clone has only a few counts. The chain has TRBV7-2 and TRBJ1-2; 11 nucleotides agree with TRBD1. The CDR3 consists of 15 residues. V lost 1 base, J lost 6 bases, and 4 bases stayed unmatched. Germline assignment: CDR1 SGHTA and CDR2 FQGNSA. CDR3 loop: CASSLEPGQGDGYTF. In nucleotides, the CDR3 is TGTGCCAGCAGCTTAGAACCGGGACAGGGGGATGGCTACACCTTC. The variable domain in full, completed from reference TRBV7-2 and TRBJ1-2, reads GAGVSQSPSNKVTEKGKDVELRCDPISGHTALYWYRQSLGQGLEFLIYFQGNSAPDKSGLPSDRFSAERTGGSVSTLTIQRTQQEDSAVYLCASSLEPGQGDGYTFGSGTRLTVV.

This sequence joins TRBV9 and TRBJ2-5; unclear D gene. V was cut by 6 bases and J by 10 bases, with 22 bases left in between. Per the germline V gene, CDR1 is SGDLS and CDR2 is YYNGEE. This CDR3 region has 14 residues. This CDR3 reads CASTPTVKRDGQYF. CDR3 bases: TGTGCCAGCACCCCGACTGTCAAAAGAGACGGCCAGTACTTC.

This clone was picked up many times. This sequence joins TRBV15 and TRBJ2-3, with TRBD2 matching 7 bases. CDR3 length: 15 amino acids. With 1 base clipped from V and 3 bases from J, the junction kept 4 bases outside the gene matches. CDR1 and CDR2 (germline): LNHNV, YYDKDF (reference sequence). The CDR3 is CATSRAGGGTDTQYF. In DNA form, the CDR3 reads TGTGCCACCAGCAGAGCGGGAGGTGGGACAGATACGCAGTATTTT.

This clone turned up a few times. A much larger clone sits a single nucleotide away, making a read error possible. V is TRBV2 and J is TRBJ1-4; 8 bases match TRBD1. Germline V gives CDR1 SNHLY, CDR2 FYNNEI. The V segment lost 4 bases and the J segment 10 bases; nucleotides outside the gene matches: 11. The CDR3 has 15 amino acids. CDR3 loop: CASSGSMGQEVKLFF. As DNA, the CDR3 is TGTGCCAGCAGTGGAAGTATGGGACAGGAGGTAAAACTGTTTTTT.

This clone was picked up a small number of times. A much larger clone is a single base away; this may be a read error. V is TRBV2 and J is TRBJ2-3, with D possibly matching TRBD1 (6 bases). The CDR3 spans 13 residues. Per the germline V gene, CDR1 is SNHLY and CDR2 is FYNNEI. Trimming removed 7 bases from V and 10 bases from J, with 18 bases in between. Here the CDR3 DNA reads TGTGCCAGCACGCGGACAGAGAAGTTGCCGCAGTATTTT. The encoded protein is CASTRTEKLPQYF.

Ten or more counts support this clone. The chain links TRBV18 to TRBJ1-1; D possibly corresponds to TRBD1 (5 bases). CDR3 size: 13 residues. The V end lost 2 bases, the J end lost 11 bases, and 15 bases lay between the germline ends. CDR1 KGHSH and CDR2 LQKENI come from the germline V gene. DNA of the CDR3: TGTGCCAGCTCACCATTGGGGGAGACGCTGGCTTTCTTT. As protein: CASSPLGETLAFF.